This T cell receptor beta chain originates from a study of blood T cell repertoires in COVID-19. Two negative PCRs, clearance, or symptom resolution had been documented for recovered Cohort 3 donors. Generated by immunoSEQ multiplex PCR, the TCRdb table keeps only in-frame clones and is missing some. The profile shows a few hundred thousand clones, more than 75% of them singletons. The CDR3 is made up of 14 amino acids. CDR1 is SGHDT, CDR2 YYEEEE, per germline. Trimming pared 9 bases from V and 0 bases from J, leaving 16 bases between. Specimen: PBMCs or T cells enriched from blood (not recorded which). The TCR originated in a woman aged 30 to 39 who had recovered from COVID-19. This chain uses TRBV5-6 with TRBJ2-7, with D possibly being TRBD1 (5 bases). The CDR3 DNA is TGTGCCACCCAAGACAGCCAGAGCTCCTACGAGCAGTACTTC. Translation: CATQDSQSSYEQYF. Filled out from reference TRBV5-6 and TRBJ2-7, the complete variable domain reads DAGVTQSPTHLIKTRGQQVTLRCSPKSGHDTVSWYQQALGQGPQFIFQYYEEEERQRGNFPDRFSGHQFPNYSSELNVNALLLGDSALYLCATQDSQSSYEQYFGPGTRLTVT.